This TCR beta chain appears in the sequencing data of a study of PD-1 blockade in classical Hodgkin lymphoma. Study details: With a 2-week interval, patients received intravenous nivolumab at 3 mg/kg. Broader study findings: TCR diversity in CD4+, not CD8+, cells rose significantly by C4D1.

This CDR3 is built from 14 residues. The ends lost 9 bases at V and 2 bases at J; junction bases unmatched: 9. Germline values: CDR1 SEHNR, CDR2 FQNEAQ (reference sequence). Relapse after autologous stem cell transplantation occurred in every patient, and brentuximab vedotin exposure varied. Complete response, partial response or progressive disease were the best responses. Concerning this clone: Its antigen is not identified.

TCRdb's copy holds only in-frame clones and misses some; the assay was immunoSEQ multiplex PCR. The sample lists about 90,000 clones; 89% were seen once. The receptor was isolated from a human donor with classical Hodgkin lymphoma. The sample in question was peripheral blood mononuclear cells (PBMCs), obtained before the second cycle of nivolumab. The chain has TRBV7-9 and TRBJ2-5; 7 nucleotides agree with TRBD1. The CDR3 nucleotides read TGTGCCAGTGCCACTGGACAGGAACAAGAGACCCAGTACTTC. Translated, it gives CASATGQEQETQYF.